Below, 28 T cell receptor beta chains from the same sample are listed, as sequenced in a study of blood T cell repertoires in COVID-19. Sequencing used immunoSEQ multiplex PCR; TCRdb keeps in-frame clones, though not all of them. The sample consists of 130,000 to 150,000 clones, 70% to 90% of them appearing once. The specimen was peripheral blood. Receptors originate from a woman between 40 and 50 years old with active or convalescent COVID-19.

The V and J genes are TRBV6-5 and TRBJ2-5; D perhaps matches TRBD2 (6 bases). Trimming removed 6 bases from V and 2 bases from J, with 13 bases in between. Germline loops: CDR1 MNHEY, CDR2 SVGAGI. The CDR3 consists of 14 residues. The CDR3 DNA reads as TGTGCCAGCAGCGCCCTGGGGGGACAAGAGACCCAGTACTTC. This encodes CASSALGGQETQYF.

The V and J genes are TRBV7-2 and TRBJ2-1; 7 nucleotides align to TRBD2. The CDR3 contains 15 residues. The trim removed 2 bases at V and 9 bases at J, leaving 10 bases unmatched. Germline-derived CDR1 and CDR2 are SGHTA and FQGNSA. CDR3 DNA: TGTGCCAGCAGCTTAAACGGGGAGGGGATTGGTGAGCAGTTCTTC. The encoded protein is CASSLNGEGIGEQFF.

The chain has TRBV2 and TRBJ1-5; TRBD1 matches at 8 bases. CDR3 length: 14 residues. The ends lost 4 bases at V and 3 bases at J; junction bases unmatched: 2. Germline V gene lookup returns CDR1 SNHLY and CDR2 FYNNEI. CDR3 nucleotides: TGTGCCAGCAGTGGGACAGGGTTCAATCAGCCCCAGCATTTT. Translation: CASSGTGFNQPQHF.

The chain employs TRBV18 and TRBJ1-1; 7 bases match TRBD1. Per the germline V gene, CDR1 is KGHSH and CDR2 is LQKENI. The length of the CDR3 is 12 residues. For the CDR3, the DNA is TGTGCTGGGACAGCCATGAACACTGAAGCTTTCTTT. The encoded protein is CAGTAMNTEAFF.

V gene TRBV12-3 or TRBV12-4 combines with J gene TRBJ2-7; perhaps TRBD2 as D (5 bases). The CDR3 is 12 amino acids. The V end lost 6 bases, the J end lost 3 bases, and 9 bases lay between the germline ends. CDR3 in DNA: TGTGCCAGCAGCCAACTAGGCTACGAGCAGTACTTC. Translation gives CASSQLGYEQYF.

This sequence joins TRBV27 and TRBJ1-1, with D possibly matching TRBD1 (5 bases). Germline V lookup: CDR1 MNHEY, CDR2 SMNVEV (reference sequence). The CDR3 runs 15 residues. V was cut by 6 bases and J by 0 bases, with 14 bases left in between. CDR3 DNA: TGTGCCAGCAGGACTCGACAGAACATGAACACTGAAGCTTTCTTT. It specifies CASRTRQNMNTEAFF.

This chain links TRBV6-4 with TRBJ1-4, with 11 bases fitting TRBD1. The V segment lost 5 bases and the J segment 8 bases; nucleotides outside the gene matches: 1. The CDR3 has 13 residues. Per the germline V gene, CDR1 is MRHNA and CDR2 is SNTAGT. The DNA for the CDR3 is TGTGCCAGCAGTAGGGACAGGGGGGAAAAACTGTTTTTT. This translates into CASSRDRGEKLFF.

The J gene is TRBJ1-6, the V gene TRBV10-1, with 7 positions matching TRBD1. This CDR3 is built from 14 residues. Germline loops: CDR1 WNHNN, CDR2 SYGVQD (reference sequence). Trimming took 5 bases from V and 5 from J; bases not matched to a gene: 3. The CDR3 sequence: CASSQTGNNSPLHF. The CDR3 bases are TGCGCCAGCAGTCAGACAGGGAATAATTCACCCCTCCACTTT.

The gene calls are TRBV19 and TRBJ1-1, with TRBD1 as a possible D gene (5 bases). V was cut by 5 bases and J by 3 bases, with 10 bases left in between. CDR1 and CDR2 (germline): LNHDA, SQIVND (reference sequence). The CDR3 length is 13 residues. Here the CDR3 DNA reads TGTGCCAGTAGTCGGCAGGGCGACACTGAAGCTTTCTTT. This encodes CASSRQGDTEAFF.

This clone was detected a few times. The chain has TRBV24-1 and TRBJ2-1, with TRBD1 matching over 8 bases. The CDR3 has 16 residues. The ends lost 5 bases at V and 4 bases at J; junction bases unmatched: 9. Germline-derived CDR1 and CDR2 are KGHDR and SFDVKD. CDR3 sequence: CATSALAGGTYNEQFF. Written as DNA, the CDR3 is TGTGCCACCAGTGCCCTCGCAGGGGGCACATACAATGAGCAGTTCTTC.

The chain has TRBV5-1 and TRBJ1-1; a weak D match, TRBD1 (5 bases). The V gene lost 1 base and the J gene lost 1 base, with 11 bases spanning the gap. CDR3 length equals 15 residues. From germline, CDR1 is SGHRS and CDR2 YFSETQ. CDR3 sequence (DNA): TGCGCCAGCAGCTTGACAGGCCTTCAGAACACTGAAGCTTTCTTT. Translating it yields CASSLTGLQNTEAFF.

Written as DNA, the CDR3 is TGCGCCAGCAGCCAAGAGGGGACCCTCGGACTAGCGGGAGATACGCAGTATTTT. Its protein product is CASSQEGTLGLAGDTQYF. This sequence joins TRBV4-1 and TRBJ2-3; 11 nucleotides match TRBD2. Germline assignment: CDR1 MGHRA and CDR2 YSYEKL. The junction had 10 bases not matched to a gene; V was cut back by 0 bases and J by 5 bases. The CDR3 is 18 amino acids.

This clone was observed a single time. The J gene is TRBJ1-2, the V gene TRBV28; tentatively, D is TRBD1 (5 bases). V was pared by 3 bases and J by 4 bases, with 9 bases between. CDR1 MDHEN and CDR2 SYDVKM come from the germline V gene. The CDR3 sequence is 13 residues long. In nucleotides, the CDR3 is TGTGCCAGCAGTTTTCTGGGGGGCTATGGCTACACCTTC. Translating gives CASSFLGGYGYTF.

This clone turned up a few times. This CDR3 reads CASSVTGRGDGDTQYF. CDR3 DNA: TGTGCCAGCAGTGTTACTGGCCGGGGGGATGGGGATACGCAGTATTTT. The gene calls are TRBV28 and TRBJ2-3, with 7 nucleotides matching TRBD2. The CDR3 has 16 amino acids. Germline CDR1 reads MDHEN; CDR2 reads SYDVKM. The J segment lost 6 bases and the V segment lost 5 bases, leaving 14 bases of the junction unmatched.

The chain employs TRBV28 and TRBJ1-1; tentative D call: TRBD1 (5 bases). Trimming took 4 bases from V and 6 from J, leaving 9 bases between them. The V gene's germline CDR1 is MDHEN and CDR2 SYDVKM. The CDR3 extends over 12 amino acids. CDR3 sequence reads: CASSSGTAEAFF. CDR3 bases: TGTGCCAGCAGTTCCGGGACTGCTGAAGCTTTCTTT.

The chain recombines TRBV3-1 (or the pseudogene TRBV3-2) with TRBJ1-2; D is undetermined. The CDR3 contains 11 residues. Trimming cost V 1 base and J 8 bases, with 5 bases left between them. CDR1 and CDR2 from the germline V gene are LGHDT and YNNKEL (reference sequence). The chain's CDR3 is CASSQGEGYTF. The DNA for the CDR3 is TGTGCCAGCAGCCAAGGGGAGGGCTACACCTTC.

The chain recombines TRBV28 with TRBJ1-6; D unclear. This CDR3 has 11 amino acids. Germline CDR1 MDHEN, CDR2 SYDVKM. V lost 6 bases to trimming and J lost 9 bases, with 6 bases between them. The CDR3: CASSTTSPLHF. CDR3 bases: TGTGCCAGCAGCACTACTTCACCCCTCCACTTT.

This clone has just one count. The chain joins TRBV30 to TRBJ1-2; TRBD1 agrees at 9 bases. Trimming removed 8 bases from V and 6 bases from J; junction bases left unmatched: 7. CDR1 and CDR2 from the germline V gene are GTSNPN and SVGIG (reference sequence). The CDR3 loop spans 12 amino acids. The CDR3 here is CAEGTGNHGYTF. The CDR3 region has the DNA TGTGCCGAGGGGACAGGGAACCATGGCTACACCTTC.

The chain employs TRBV5-6 and TRBJ1-2, with TRBD1 matching over 7 bases. The germline gives CDR1 SGHDT, CDR2 YYEEEE. This CDR3 is 15 amino acids long. V trimming: 0 bases; J trimming: 6 bases; junction bases outside the gene matches: 8. CDR3 sequence: CASSLAQGGWDGYTF. As DNA, the CDR3 is TGTGCCAGCAGCTTGGCTCAAGGGGGCTGGGATGGCTACACCTTC.

Only one count was recorded for this clone. The chain uses TRBV25-1 and TRBJ2-3; 9 positions agree with TRBD2. This CDR3 has 17 amino acids. V dropped 3 bases and J dropped 6; count of bases not matched to a gene: 13. Per the germline V gene, CDR1 is MGHDK and CDR2 is SYGVNS. CDR3 bases: TGTGCCAGCAGTGATCATGGGGGCGGGACTAGCAGGGATACGCAGTATTTT. This translates into CASSDHGGGTSRDTQYF.

The rearrangement links TRBV6-5 to TRBJ1-5; the D is unclear. Germline CDR1 MNHEY, CDR2 SVGAGI. V lost 0 bases to trimming and J lost 6 bases, with 12 bases between them. The CDR3 runs 15 residues. CDR3 DNA: TGTGCCAGCAGTTACTCGTTAAATAGTGGTCAGCCCCAGCATTTT. It yields the protein CASSYSLNSGQPQHF.

The gene calls are TRBV4-1 and TRBJ1-1, with D perhaps matching TRBD1 (6 bases). The CDR3 is 15 residues long. Trimming took off 2 bases at V and 9 bases at J, with 19 bases between the two ends. Germline V gene data show CDR1 as MGHRA and CDR2 as YSYEKL. This CDR3 reads CASSQTSTGQEKAFF. CDR3 DNA sequence: TGCGCCAGCAGCCAAACCTCGACGGGACAAGAAAAAGCTTTCTTT.

The V call is TRBV27, the J call TRBJ1-3; D unclear. The CDR3 loop spans 22 amino acids. Germline V gene data show CDR1 as MNHEY and CDR2 as SMNVEV (reference sequence). Trimming stripped 5 bases from V and 0 bases from J, with 32 bases between. The DNA for the CDR3 is TGTGCCAGCAGTCCCCCCCTCCGGGGAAATCGCCCTTACCCATTCTCTGGAAACACCATATATTTT. Translating it yields CASSPPLRGNRPYPFSGNTIYF.

This clone is a singleton in its sample. Here the CDR3 DNA reads TGTGCCAGCAGGCGGGAGTCTGGGAATGAGCAGTTCTTC. Translated, it gives CASRRESGNEQFF. This chain links TRBV7-2 with TRBJ2-1; 7 positions agree with TRBD2. This CDR3 spans 13 amino acids. The germline gives CDR1 SGHTA, CDR2 FQGNSA. J gave up 7 bases and V 6 bases, and 6 bases lay outside the gene matches.

The rearrangement joins TRBV5-1 to TRBJ2-2, with 12 bases matching TRBD1. The V and J ends lost 4 bases and 6 bases, in that order; junction bases with no gene match: 4. Germline V CDR1 and CDR2: SGHRS, YFSETQ. The CDR3 extends over 15 amino acids. The DNA for the CDR3 is TGCGCCAGCAGCCCGGGACAGGGGGCTGCCGGGGAGCTGTTTTTT. Protein product: CASSPGQGAAGELFF.

The genes are TRBV5-5 and TRBJ2-3; 9 positions agree with TRBD1. This CDR3 region has 15 residues. Per germline, CDR1 SGHKS and CDR2 YYEKEE (reference sequence). Trimming removed 4 bases from V and 2 bases from J; junction bases left unmatched: 5. The DNA of the CDR3 is TGTGCCAGCAGCACGAGGACAGGGGTCACAGATACGCAGTATTTT. Its protein product is CASSTRTGVTDTQYF.

The J gene is TRBJ1-5, the V gene TRBV3-1 (or the pseudogene TRBV3-2), with TRBD1 as a possible D gene (5 bases). The CDR3 is 14 residues long. Between the trimmed V and J ends, which lost 2 bases and 2 bases, there was a span of 7 bases. Germline CDR1 and CDR2: LGHDT and YNNKEL (reference sequence). The CDR3 DNA reads TGTGCCAGCAGCCAACAGGGCGGCAATCAGCCCCAGCATTTT. It is translated as CASSQQGGNQPQHF.

The chain joins TRBV9 to TRBJ1-6; D call uncertain. V lost 1 base to trimming and J lost 7 bases, with 24 bases between them. Germline assignment: CDR1 SGDLS and CDR2 YYNGEE. This CDR3 has 19 residues. CDR3 residues: CASSVNPFGRLRENSPLHF. Here the CDR3 DNA reads TGTGCCAGCAGCGTAAACCCCTTTGGTCGACTGAGAGAGAATTCACCCCTCCACTTT.